What follows are 8 T cell receptor beta chains derived from one specimen sequenced in a study of T cells in Graves' hyperthyroidism and ophthalmopathy. Amplification yielded TCR beta CDR3 regions, with RNA transcripts as the source. The HTBI primer set served for first-round RT-PCR of the TCR CDR3. TCRdb fed the multiplex PCR reads into MiXCR, producing one record per CDR3 protein. Of about 590,000 distinct CDR3 sequences detected, approximately 15% appear once; the ten largest clones hold about 7%. Sequenced material: blood. These receptor sequences come from a woman aged 25 to 39 with Graves' hyperthyroidism.

CDR3 nucleotide sequence: TGTGCCAGTAACCGGGACAGGGGTTCACCCCTCCACTTT. It specifies CASNRDRGSPLHF. This chain links TRBV6-1 with TRBJ1-6; TRBD1 matches at 10 bases. The germline V gene encodes CDR1 MNHNS and CDR2 SASEGT. CDR3 length: 13 amino acids. V shed 9 bases, J shed 9 bases, and the junction held 5 bases outside the gene matches.

This sequence joins TRBV28 and TRBJ2-3, with TRBD2 matching over 8 bases. This CDR3 has 15 residues. V shed 0 bases, J shed 3 bases, and the junction held 2 bases outside the gene matches. The V gene's germline CDR1 is MDHEN and CDR2 SYDVKM. The CDR3, as DNA: TGTGCCAGCAGTTTATGGGCTAGCGGGACAGATACGCAGTATTTT. It codes for CASSLWASGTDTQYF. The full variable domain, its missing parts supplied by reference TRBV28 and TRBJ2-3, is DVKVTQSSRYLVKRTGEKVFLECVQDMDHENMFWYRQDPGLGLRLIYFSYDVKMKEKGDIPEGYSVSREKKERFSLILESASTNQTSMYLCASSLWASGTDTQYFGPGTRLTVL.

This clonotype was seen at least ten times. The chain carries TRBV24-1 and TRBJ1-1, with TRBD1 as a possible D gene (5 bases). The CDR3 has 17 amino acids. The germline CDR1 and CDR2 sequences are KGHDR and SFDVKD. The ends were cut back, 9 bases at V and 0 bases at J, with 22 bases in the middle. In nucleotides, the CDR3 is TGTGCCACCCTTATTACAAGGGGATCTCCCATGAACACTGAAGCTTTCTTT. Protein product: CATLITRGSPMNTEAFF.

This clonotype has just a few counts. This chain uses TRBV28 with TRBJ2-1, with 11 bases that match TRBD1. The germline CDR1 and CDR2 sequences are MDHEN and SYDVKM. This CDR3 spans 13 amino acids. The CDR3 coding sequence is TGTGTAGCCGGGACAGGGGGCTACAATGAGCAGTTCTTC. This codes for CVAGTGGYNEQFF.

The V gene is TRBV4-1, the J gene TRBJ1-5, with D possibly TRBD1 on 6 matching bases. CDR1 and CDR2 (germline): MGHRA, YSYEKL. CDR3 size: 16 residues. Between the trimmed V and J ends, which lost 0 bases and 1 base, there was a span of 10 bases. CDR3 coding DNA: TGCGCCAGCAGCCAAGAAGGAGGGGGAAGCAATCAGCCCCAGCATTTT. This codes for CASSQEGGGSNQPQHF.

This clonotype was detected ten times or more. The V and J genes are TRBV20-1 and TRBJ1-5, with 7 positions matching TRBD1. This CDR3 is built from 14 residues. V was clipped by 4 bases and J by 7 bases; unmatched bases: 10. Germline CDR1 is DFQATT and CDR2 is SNEGSKA (reference sequence). CDR3 sequence: CSAKVQGPGQPQHF. The CDR3 DNA is TGCAGTGCTAAGGTACAGGGGCCTGGGCAGCCCCAGCATTTT.

This clonotype was counted many times. The chain couples TRBV6-1 to TRBJ2-3, with a possible D match to TRBD1 (6 bases). The CDR3 contains 16 residues. V was pared by 3 bases and J by 4 bases, with 17 bases between. Germline V lookup: CDR1 MNHNS, CDR2 SASEGT. CDR3 loop: CASSEIGTKGADTQYF. CDR3 sequence (DNA): TGTGCCAGCAGTGAGATAGGGACAAAGGGGGCAGATACGCAGTATTTT.

This clonotype was detected ten times or more. V and J are TRBV18 and TRBJ2-2, with D perhaps given as TRBD1 or TRBD2 (5 bases each). CDR3 length: 16 amino acids. Trimming took 0 bases from V and 1 from J, leaving 9 bases between them. The germline gives CDR1 KGHSH, CDR2 LQKENI. In DNA, the CDR3 is TGTGCCAGCTCACCACCCGGGACGGTGAACACCGGGGAGCTGTTTTTT. Its protein is CASSPPGTVNTGELFF.